Listed below are T cell receptor beta chains from one sample, sequenced in a study of response to subunit inactivated influenza vaccine. Each CDR3 protein is one row after TCRdb ran MiXCR on the RT-PCR reads. This repertoire shows around 490,000 distinct CDR3 sequences, less than 10% found once; its top ten account for 13%. The input for sequencing was PBMCs from blood, taken around 25 months after vaccination. The receptors stem from a man aged 50 to 69 who received an inactivated influenza vaccine. Each CDR3 is given with its conserved first and last residue.

V,J,length,CDR3
TRBV7-2,TRBJ2-5,14,CASSLDRSGETQYF
TRBV24-1,TRBJ2-1,14,CATSDPTVYNEQFF
TRBV7-2,TRBJ2-2,16,CASSFLAGANTGELFF
TRBV29-1,TRBJ1-1,13,CSVEARLGTEAFF
TRBV5-6,TRBJ1-2,12,CASSLVGDGYTF
TRBV3-1,TRBJ2-3,17,CASSLLRTASGTDTQYF
TRBV5-6,TRBJ2-5,14,CASSSRVGEKTQYF
TRBV6-2/TRBV6-3,TRBJ2-7,11,CASSHGREQYF
TRBV29-1,TRBJ2-3,15,CSVLSSGYLADTQYF
TRBV5-5,TRBJ2-5,15,CASSPDRWYQETQYF
TRBV7-2,TRBJ1-2,14,CASSFGPINYGYTF
TRBV7-2,TRBJ1-5,13,CASSSTGSLAQHF